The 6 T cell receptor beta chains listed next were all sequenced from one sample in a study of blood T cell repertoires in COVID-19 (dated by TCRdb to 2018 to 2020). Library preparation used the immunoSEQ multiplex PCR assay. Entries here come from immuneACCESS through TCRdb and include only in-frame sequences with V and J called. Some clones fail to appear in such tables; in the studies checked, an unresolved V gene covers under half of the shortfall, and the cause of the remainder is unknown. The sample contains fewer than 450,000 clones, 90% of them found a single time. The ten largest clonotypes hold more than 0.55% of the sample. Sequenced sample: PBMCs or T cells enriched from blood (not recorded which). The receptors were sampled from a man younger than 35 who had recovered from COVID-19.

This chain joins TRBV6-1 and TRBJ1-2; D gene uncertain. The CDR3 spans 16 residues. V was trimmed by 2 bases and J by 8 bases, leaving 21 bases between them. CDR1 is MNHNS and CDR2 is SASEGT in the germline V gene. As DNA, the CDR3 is TGTGCCAGCAGTGAATATGAAGGTTTGAGGGCTGGGGGCTACACCTTC. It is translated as CASSEYEGLRAGGYTF.

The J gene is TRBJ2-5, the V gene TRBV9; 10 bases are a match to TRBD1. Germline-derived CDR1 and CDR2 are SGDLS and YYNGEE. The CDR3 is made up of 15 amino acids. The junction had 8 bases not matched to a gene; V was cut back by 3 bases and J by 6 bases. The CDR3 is CASSAPGQGKQTQYF. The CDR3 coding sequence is TGTGCCAGCAGCGCGCCGGGACAGGGGAAACAGACCCAGTACTTC.

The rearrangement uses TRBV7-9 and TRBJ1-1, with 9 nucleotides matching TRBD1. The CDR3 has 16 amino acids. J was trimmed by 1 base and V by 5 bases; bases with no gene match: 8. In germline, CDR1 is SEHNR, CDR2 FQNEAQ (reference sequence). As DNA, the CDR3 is TGTGCCAGCAGCCCCTTGGACAGGGGTAGGAACACTGAAGCTTTCTTT. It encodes CASSPLDRGRNTEAFF.

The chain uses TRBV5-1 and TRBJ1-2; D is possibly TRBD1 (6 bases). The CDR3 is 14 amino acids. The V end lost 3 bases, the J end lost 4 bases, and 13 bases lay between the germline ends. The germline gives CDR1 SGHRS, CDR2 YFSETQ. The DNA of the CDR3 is TGCGCCAGCAGCTCGGAGCGGACAGCCTATGGCTACACCTTC. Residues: CASSSERTAYGYTF.

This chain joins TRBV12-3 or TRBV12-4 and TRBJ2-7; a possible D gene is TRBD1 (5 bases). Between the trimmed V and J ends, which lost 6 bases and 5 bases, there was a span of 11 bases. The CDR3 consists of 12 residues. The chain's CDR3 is CASSPTVDEQYF. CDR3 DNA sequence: TGTGCCAGCAGCCCGACAGTCGACGAGCAGTACTTC.

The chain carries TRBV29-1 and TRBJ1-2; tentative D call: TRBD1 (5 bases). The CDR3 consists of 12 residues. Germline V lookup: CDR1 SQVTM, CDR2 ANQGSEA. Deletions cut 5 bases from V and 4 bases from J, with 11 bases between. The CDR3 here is CSVTTGAYGYTF. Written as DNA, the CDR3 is TGCAGCGTTACTACAGGAGCCTATGGCTACACCTTC. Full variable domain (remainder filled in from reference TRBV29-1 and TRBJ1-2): SAVISQKPSRDICQRGTSLTIQCQVDSQVTMMFWYRQQPGQSLTLIATANQGSEATYESGFVIDKFPISRPNLTFSTLTVSNMSPEDSSIYLCSVTTGAYGYTFGSGTRLTVV.